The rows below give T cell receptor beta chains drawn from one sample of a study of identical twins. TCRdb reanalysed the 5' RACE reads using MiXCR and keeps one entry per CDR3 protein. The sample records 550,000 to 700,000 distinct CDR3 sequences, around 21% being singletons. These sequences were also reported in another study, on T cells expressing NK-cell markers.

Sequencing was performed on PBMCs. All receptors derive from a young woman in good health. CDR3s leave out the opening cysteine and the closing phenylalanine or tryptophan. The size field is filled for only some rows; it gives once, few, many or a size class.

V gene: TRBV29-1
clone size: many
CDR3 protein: SVGSLNTEAF

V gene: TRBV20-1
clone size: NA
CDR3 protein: SARGWGEQY

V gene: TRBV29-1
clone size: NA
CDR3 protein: SVQGDTGELF

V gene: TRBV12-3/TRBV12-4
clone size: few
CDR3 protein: ASSLWREVNEQF

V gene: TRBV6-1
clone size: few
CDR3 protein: ASTSSPYSYEQY

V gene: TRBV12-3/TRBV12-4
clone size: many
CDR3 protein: ASSFGDTQY

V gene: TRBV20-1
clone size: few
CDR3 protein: SARGSAGYEQY

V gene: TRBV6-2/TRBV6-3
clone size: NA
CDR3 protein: ASSYGAVPF

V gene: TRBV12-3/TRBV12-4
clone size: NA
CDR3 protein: ASSPQRQGDTGELF

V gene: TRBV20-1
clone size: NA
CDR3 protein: SALTGFEQY

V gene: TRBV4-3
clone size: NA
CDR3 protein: ASSQDTGQGAADTEAF

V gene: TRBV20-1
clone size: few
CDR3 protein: SATMREASTDTQY

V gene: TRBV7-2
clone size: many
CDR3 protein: ASSLVRTGRDIQY

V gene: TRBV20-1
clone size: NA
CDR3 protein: SASADRGFTDTQY

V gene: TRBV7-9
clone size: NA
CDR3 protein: ASSLPSGIEQY

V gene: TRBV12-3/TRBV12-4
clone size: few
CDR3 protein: ASRPGTGGIGELF

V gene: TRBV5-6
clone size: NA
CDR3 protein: ASSLFGGGTETQY

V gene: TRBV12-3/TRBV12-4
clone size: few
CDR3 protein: ASSFVRNSYEQY

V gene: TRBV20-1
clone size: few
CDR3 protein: SAGVALGKNIQY

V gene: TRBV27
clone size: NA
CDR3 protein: ASMGRDHTEAF

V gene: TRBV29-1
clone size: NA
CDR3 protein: SVDREGTQY

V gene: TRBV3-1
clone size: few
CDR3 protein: ASSQYGGDYNEQF

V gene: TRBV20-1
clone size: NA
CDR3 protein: SARAELNTEAF

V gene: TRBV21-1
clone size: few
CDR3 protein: ASTLRSLAGGGEQF

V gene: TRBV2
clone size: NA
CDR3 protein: ASLTERYNEQF

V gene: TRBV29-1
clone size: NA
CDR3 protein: SAEGLNSYEQY

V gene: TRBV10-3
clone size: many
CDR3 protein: AISENRGMASYEQY

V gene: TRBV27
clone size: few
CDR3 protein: ASSPSGGAVDTQY

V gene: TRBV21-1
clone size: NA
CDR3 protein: ASTYFRAPPSYEQY

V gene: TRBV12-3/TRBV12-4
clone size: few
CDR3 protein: ASSTISEQY

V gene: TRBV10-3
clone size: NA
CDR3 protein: AISERDSWNIQY

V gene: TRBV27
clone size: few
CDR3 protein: ASSPHPGLAKNIQY

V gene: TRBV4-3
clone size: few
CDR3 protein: ASSHRTGKNTEAF

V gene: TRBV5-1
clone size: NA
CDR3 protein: ASSLTAGGIETQY

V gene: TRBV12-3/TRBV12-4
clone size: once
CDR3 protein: ASTKGQGANQPQH

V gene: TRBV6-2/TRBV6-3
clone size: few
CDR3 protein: ASSSRDYRREQY

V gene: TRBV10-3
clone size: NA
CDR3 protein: AISSGIQETQY

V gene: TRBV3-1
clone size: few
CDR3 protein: ASSTRLGDRWTEQY

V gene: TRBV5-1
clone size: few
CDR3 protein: ASREVAKNIQY

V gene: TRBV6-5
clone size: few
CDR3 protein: ASSSIQGADYGYT

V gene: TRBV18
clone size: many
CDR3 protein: ASSPPPGNREQY

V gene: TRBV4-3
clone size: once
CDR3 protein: ASSQNPGQGTGELF